The next 20 T cell receptor beta chains were all read from a single sample in a study of CD8+ T cells in alopecia areata. As the sequencing template, cDNA was produced by extracting RNA and reverse transcribing it. Sequencing used immunoSEQ multiplex PCR; TCRdb keeps in-frame clones, though not all of them. The table includes about 120,000 clones, about 50% detected once. The sample comprised NKG2D-low CD8+ T cells sorted from blood. The receptors originated from a human donor with alopecia areata.

This clone was seen a handful of times. The DNA for the CDR3 is TGTGCCAGCAGTGAGTCGGGGGATTCCACCGGGGAGCTGTTTTTT. Protein: CASSESGDSTGELFF. The chain joins TRBV6-4 to TRBJ2-2; possibly TRBD2 for D (6 bases). This CDR3 is built from 15 residues. V shed 3 bases and J shed 4 bases, with 12 bases lying between them. Germline lookup yields CDR1 MRHNA and CDR2 SNTAGT.

The sample holds a few counts of this clone. The rearrangement joins TRBV27 to TRBJ2-2, with D perhaps TRBD2 (5 bases). Looked up from germline, CDR1 is MNHEY and CDR2 is SMNVEV (reference sequence). CDR3 size: 12 residues. V lost 8 bases, J lost 8 bases, and 12 bases lay in between. The CDR3 sequence is CASWTARGELFF. The CDR3, as DNA: TGTGCCAGCTGGACTGCTCGAGGGGAGCTGTTTTTT.

The chain uses TRBV29-1 and TRBJ2-2, with 10 bases that match TRBD2. The germline V gene encodes CDR1 SQVTM and CDR2 ANQGSEA. There are 15 residues in the CDR3. V shed 1 base and J 5 bases; nucleotides not matched to a gene: 4. The CDR3 region has the DNA TGCAGCGTTGAAGGTAGCGGGGGGCCTACCGGGGAGCTGTTTTTT. It specifies CSVEGSGGPTGELFF.

The chain has TRBV30 and TRBJ2-1, with TRBD2 identical over 9 bases. Germline CDR1 is GTSNPN and CDR2 is SVGIG (reference sequence). This CDR3 spans 13 amino acids. V dropped 6 bases and J dropped 5; count of bases not matched to a gene: 5. CDR3 nucleotide sequence: TGTGCCTGTTTGGCGGGAGGGAACAATGAGCAGTTCTTC. Amino acids: CACLAGGNNEQFF.

The CDR3 nucleotides read TGTGCCAGCAGCGACTTTACTCTGAGGGGAGAGACCCAGTACTTC. Protein: CASSDFTLRGETQYF. This sequence joins TRBV2 and TRBJ2-5; tentatively, D is TRBD1 or TRBD2 (5 bases each). V was clipped by 6 bases and J by 4 bases, with 18 bases between them. The CDR3 contains 15 residues. In germline, CDR1 is SNHLY, CDR2 FYNNEI. Variable domain in full (rest from reference TRBV2 and TRBJ2-5): EPEVTQTPSHQVTQMGQEVILRCVPISNHLYFYWYRQILGQKVEFLVSFYNNEISEKSEIFDDQFSVERPDGSNFTLKIRSTKLEDSAMYFCASSDFTLRGETQYFGPGTRLLVL.

The chain combines TRBV29-1 with TRBJ2-1; perhaps TRBD2 as D (5 bases). Germline assignment: CDR1 SQVTM and CDR2 ANQGSEA. The CDR3 has 12 residues. Trimming removed 3 bases at V and 15 bases at J, with 18 bases between. As DNA, the CDR3 is TGCAGCGTTGAGTATGAGGGTAACCCGCCGTTCTTC. As protein: CSVEYEGNPPFF.

In its sample, this clone was seen a few times. The CDR3 loop reads CASSLKSNGTYKSSYGYTF. CDR3 nucleotide sequence: TGCGCCAGCAGTCTGAAAAGCAACGGGACATACAAATCATCCTATGGCTACACCTTC. This chain links TRBV23-1 with TRBJ1-2; D perhaps matches TRBD1 (6 bases). TRBV23-1 is an ORF; its function is uncertain. With 4 bases removed from V and 4 bases from J, the gap between germline ends came to 28 bases. This CDR3 spans 19 amino acids.

This clone was recorded many times. The V gene is TRBV7-9, the J gene TRBJ1-4, with D hard to call. The germline gives CDR1 SEHNR, CDR2 FQNEAQ (reference sequence). This CDR3 region has 14 residues. V was cut by 11 bases and J by 6 bases, with 19 bases left in between. The CDR3: CAVIVGGGDEKLFF. The CDR3 DNA follows: TGTGCCGTCATAGTGGGCGGCGGGGATGAAAAACTGTTTTTT.

The V call is TRBV30, the J call TRBJ2-2; unclear D gene. The germline V gene has CDR1 GTSNPN and CDR2 SVGIG (reference sequence). The CDR3 runs 11 residues. V was shortened by 7 bases and J by 10 bases, with 13 bases between the two germline ends. The CDR3 sequence: CALEGPLELFF. The CDR3 region has the DNA TGTGCCTTAGAAGGCCCTTTGGAGCTGTTTTTT.

The chain couples TRBV2 to TRBJ2-3; 9 bases agree with TRBD2. Germline CDR1 and CDR2: SNHLY and FYNNEI. This CDR3 region has 15 residues. The junction had 14 bases not matched to a gene; V was cut back by 6 bases and J by 10 bases. The CDR3 nucleotides read TGTGCCAGCAGAGCTTCTAGCGGGGCCTCGATGGCGCAGTATTTT. Its protein product is CASRASSGASMAQYF. Supplemented by reference TRBV2 and TRBJ2-3, the full variable domain reads EPEVTQTPSHQVTQMGQEVILRCVPISNHLYFYWYRQILGQKVEFLVSFYNNEISEKSEIFDDQFSVERPDGSNFTLKIRSTKLEDSAMYFCASRASSGASMAQYFGPGTRLTVL.

This chain uses TRBV7-2 with TRBJ2-1; possibly TRBD2 for D (6 bases). CDR1 and CDR2 (germline): SGHTA, FQGNSA. The V end lost 10 bases, the J end lost 2 bases, and 15 bases lay between the germline ends. This CDR3 contains 14 residues. In DNA, the CDR3 is TGTGCCACCCAGATGCGGGAAACCTACAATGAGCAGTTCTTC. Encoded protein: CATQMRETYNEQFF.

The V gene is TRBV27, the J gene TRBJ2-5; D gene uncertain. Germline lookup yields CDR1 MNHEY and CDR2 SMNVEV (reference sequence). V was cut by 4 bases and J by 4 bases, with 4 bases left in between. This CDR3 has 11 amino acids. The CDR3 sequence is CASSSGETQYF. The CDR3 DNA reads TGTGCCAGCAGTTCGGGAGAGACCCAGTACTTC.

This clone was recorded a few times. The genes are TRBV6-5 and TRBJ2-2; no reliable D call. CDR1 is MNHEY and CDR2 is SVGAGI in the germline V gene. The CDR3 is 12 amino acids. V was pared by 5 bases and J by 5 bases, with 6 bases between. CDR3 sequence (DNA): TGTGCCAGCAGTACCTTGACCGGGGAGCTGTTTTTT. Encoded protein: CASSTLTGELFF.

The gene calls are TRBV29-1 and TRBJ2-3, with TRBD2 identical over 11 bases. Germline V CDR1 and CDR2: SQVTM, ANQGSEA. The CDR3 runs to 18 residues. The junction had 8 bases not matched to a gene; V was cut back by 0 bases and J by 0 bases. The CDR3 DNA sequence: TGCAGCGTTGAAGACCTTTCCGGGACTAGCGGTAGCACAGATACGCAGTATTTT. It specifies CSVEDLSGTSGSTDTQYF.

Notes on this clone: Within the sample, other DNA sequences also encode this same CDR3. The CDR3 loop is CSVGGGSYNEQFF. In nucleotides, the CDR3 is TGCAGCGTTGGGGGGGGTTCCTACAATGAGCAGTTCTTC. The chain combines TRBV29-1 with TRBJ2-1; 7 bases map to TRBD2. Germline CDR1 reads SQVTM; CDR2 reads ANQGSEA. The CDR3 is made up of 13 amino acids. Losses at the gene ends were 4 bases for V and 1 base for J; bases not matched to a gene: 1.

This clone turned up a few times. This chain uses TRBV29-1 with TRBJ2-5; D is undetermined. The germline V gene has CDR1 SQVTM and CDR2 ANQGSEA. Trimming stripped 2 bases from V and 7 bases from J, with 11 bases between. CDR3 length: 12 residues. CDR3 in DNA: TGCAGCGTTGAAAGCAGGCCCGGGACCCAGTACTTC. Translated, it gives CSVESRPGTQYF.

The gene calls are TRBV29-1 and TRBJ2-7, with 7 bases lining up with TRBD2. Unmatched junction bases numbered 5, after V lost 7 bases and J lost 2 bases. The germline CDR1 and CDR2 sequences are SQVTM and ANQGSEA. CDR3 length: 12 amino acids. For the CDR3, the DNA is TGCAGCGCCGCCGCGGGGGCCTACGAGCAGTACTTC. Its protein is CSAAAGAYEQYF.

The rearrangement links TRBV11-2 to TRBJ2-1, with 7 bases matching TRBD2. CDR1 is SGHAT and CDR2 is FQNNGV in the germline V gene. V shed 5 bases, J shed 9 bases, and the junction held 1 base outside the gene matches. The CDR3 sequence is 11 residues long. For the CDR3, the DNA is TGTGCCAGCAGCCGCGGGGGTGAGCAGTTCTTC. This encodes CASSRGGEQFF.

This chain uses TRBV29-1 with TRBJ2-1; 10 nucleotides agree with TRBD2. This CDR3 contains 12 residues. The V and J ends lost 3 bases and 10 bases, in that order; junction bases with no gene match: 3. Germline V gene lookup returns CDR1 SQVTM and CDR2 ANQGSEA. The CDR3 is CSVDQTSGEQFF. The CDR3 DNA reads as TGCAGCGTTGACCAGACTAGCGGGGAGCAGTTCTTC.

This rearrangement joins TRBV27 to TRBJ2-4; no clear D. The germline gives CDR1 MNHEY, CDR2 SMNVEV (reference sequence). With 8 bases removed from V and 0 bases from J, the gap between germline ends came to 8 bases. The CDR3 length is 13 residues. The CDR3 nucleotides are TGTGCCAGCGGAGAAGGAGCCAAAAACATTCAGTACTTC. Translation gives CASGEGAKNIQYF.